This T cell receptor beta chain was identified in a study of early T cells in non-severe SARS-CoV-2 infection. As for the study in general: Unsorted whole blood bulk RNA was sequenced, with unpaired chains.

Germline V gene lookup returns CDR1 SGHRS and CDR2 YFSETQ. V gave up 0 bases and J gave up 4 bases, with 7 bases separating them. The CDR3 extends over 13 amino acids. In its sample, this clonotype was seen many times. Individual cDNA molecules received unique molecular identifiers during library preparation. TCRdb re-called the 5' RACE reads with MiXCR, one entry per CDR3 protein. The table includes roughly 35,000 distinct CDR3 sequences, 9% to 9.5% detected once. This clonotype was sampled from an adult who was a healthcare worker with PCR-confirmed SARS-CoV-2 infection or an uninfected control (not recorded which). The chain recombines TRBV5-1 with TRBJ1-1; D is unclear. The sample consisted of whole blood. The CDR3 spells CASSLEDPTEAFF. CDR3 DNA: TGCGCCAGCAGCTTGGAGGATCCCACTGAAGCTTTCTTT.